Below are 24 T cell receptor beta chains sequenced from a single sample in a study of blood T cells in healthy people across ages. Together with a sample-barcoded 5' primer, a J-beta primer mix was included in a second PCR lasting about 7 to 11 cycles. Each CDR3 protein gets one entry after TCRdb re-called the 5' RACE reads with MiXCR. Counted here are over 500,000 distinct CDR3 sequences, 52% occurring once; the ten biggest clones make up approximately 12%. Sequencing input: blood. The receptors come from a woman of 80 years or more in good health.

This clonotype was detected a few times. The CDR3 region has the DNA TGCAGTGCTAGAAGGGGGACTAGCGGGGAGAAACGATACGAGCAGTACTTC. Translation: CSARRGTSGEKRYEQYF. V usage is TRBV20-1 and J usage is TRBJ2-7; 13 positions agree with TRBD2. Germline assignment: CDR1 DFQATT and CDR2 SNEGSKA (reference sequence). This CDR3 has 17 residues. J was trimmed by 4 bases and V by 2 bases; bases with no gene match: 11.

The chain is built from TRBV5-1 and TRBJ2-3, with D tentatively TRBD2 (5 bases). Germline CDR1 reads SGHRS; CDR2 reads YFSETQ. This CDR3 has 12 residues. Trimming took off 4 bases at V and 8 bases at J, with 11 bases between the two ends. CDR3 loop: CASSPAEGTQYF. The CDR3 nucleotides are TGCGCCAGCAGCCCGGCCGAGGGTACGCAGTATTTT.

The chain employs TRBV29-1 and TRBJ2-7, with TRBD1 as a possible D gene (6 bases). The CDR3 totals 12 residues. Germline V gene data show CDR1 as SQVTM and CDR2 as ANQGSEA. Deletions cut 3 bases from V and 6 bases from J, with 12 bases between. For the CDR3, the DNA is TGCAGCGTTGAGCAGGGGACAAGCGAGCAGTACTTC. Amino acid sequence: CSVEQGTSEQYF.

This clonotype was seen a few times. This chain joins TRBV2 and TRBJ1-5; D gene unclear. V lost 4 bases and J 4 bases, leaving 8 bases between the germline ends. The CDR3 is made up of 13 amino acids. Germline CDR1 is SNHLY and CDR2 is FYNNEI. DNA for the CDR3: TGTGCCAGCAGTGTTTCGGGGAATCAGCCCCAGCATTTT. It translates to CASSVSGNQPQHF.

This chain connects TRBV14 to TRBJ1-6; no reliable D call. This CDR3 is built from 12 residues. V lost 5 bases to trimming and J lost 13 bases, with 12 bases between them. Germline V gene data show CDR1 as SGHDN and CDR2 as FVKESK. The DNA of the CDR3 is TGTGCCAGCAGCAAGCCCCCAGGTCCCCTCCACTTT. Its translation is CASSKPPGPLHF.

Regarding this clonotype: This may be a read error: a much more frequent sequence differs by one nucleotide. The chain links TRBV29-1 to TRBJ1-5; a possible D gene is TRBD1 (6 bases). The germline V gene has CDR1 SQVTM and CDR2 ANQGSEA. This CDR3 region has 13 residues. CDR3 DNA: TGCAGCGTTGACACAGGGAGCAATCAGCCCCAGCGTTTT. It yields the protein CSVDTGSNQPQRF.

This clonotype appeared many times. This rearrangement joins TRBV29-1 to TRBJ2-1; 10 bases map to TRBD2. CDR3 length equals 13 residues. The germline CDR1 and CDR2 sequences are SQVTM and ANQGSEA. The trim removed 3 bases at V and 7 bases at J, leaving 3 bases unmatched. The CDR3 DNA reads TGCAGCGTTGAGAGCGGGGGGGCGAATGAGCAGTTCTTC. Protein: CSVESGGANEQFF.

On this clonotype: This clone may be a read error of a much larger clone one base away. V and J are TRBV2 and TRBJ2-5; the match to TRBD2 covers 11 bases. V shed 4 bases, J shed 3 bases, and the junction held 1 base outside the gene matches. This CDR3 has 14 residues. Per germline, CDR1 SNHLY and CDR2 FYNNEI. Written as DNA, the CDR3 is TGTGCCAGCAGTGTGGGACTAGCGGAAGAGACCCAGTACTTC. Its translation is CASSVGLAEETQYF.

V usage is TRBV29-1 and J usage is TRBJ2-1; D not resolved. The CDR3 totals 13 residues. Trimming took off 0 bases at V and 4 bases at J, with 7 bases between the two ends. Germline values: CDR1 SQVTM, CDR2 ANQGSEA. In DNA form, the CDR3 reads TGCAGCGTTGAAGACGAACTTTACAATGAGCAGTTCTTC. Translated: CSVEDELYNEQFF.

About this clonotype: The junction departs from germline at one end; a sequencing error may be responsible. The V and J genes are TRBV6-1 and TRBJ1-5; TRBD1 matches 7 bases. The V gene's germline CDR1 is MNHNS and CDR2 SASEGT. CDR3 size: 13 residues. DNA for the CDR3: TGTGCCAGCAGTAGACAGGGAGATCAGCCCCGGCATTTT. Translating gives CASSRQGDQPRHF.

V usage is TRBV29-1 and J usage is TRBJ2-1; a weak D match, TRBD2 (5 bases). The J call could be wrong; TRBJ2-7 is a better fit for the DNA end. Germline CDR1 is SQVTM and CDR2 is ANQGSEA. The CDR3 runs to 13 residues. This chain's CDR3 is CSVAGKLYNEQYF. Here the CDR3 DNA reads TGCAGCGTTGCGGGAAAGCTCTACAATGAGCAGTACTTC.

V and J are TRBV20-1 and TRBJ2-5; 11 nucleotides align to TRBD2. Germline V CDR1 and CDR2: DFQATT, SNEGSKA (reference sequence). This CDR3 region has 15 residues. Trimming removed 6 bases from V and 2 bases from J; junction bases left unmatched: 8. The CDR3 sequence is CSAVPGLAVQETQYF. The CDR3, as DNA: TGCAGTGCCGTACCGGGACTAGCGGTGCAAGAGACCCAGTACTTC.

The rearrangement joins TRBV6-1 to TRBJ2-5; 14 bases align to TRBD2. The CDR3 is 22 residues long. V shed 11 bases and J 0 bases; nucleotides not matched to a gene: 26. Germline lookup yields CDR1 MNHNS and CDR2 SASEGT. The CDR3, as DNA: TGTGCCGGCATCCAGACTAGCGGGAGGGTTCGTCCATCAGACGGGTACCAAGAGACCCAGTACTTC. Translated: CAGIQTSGRVRPSDGYQETQYF.

Many counts were recorded for this clonotype. V is TRBV29-1 and J is TRBJ2-3; 8 bases align to TRBD2. The CDR3 has 14 residues. The J segment lost 0 bases and the V segment lost 7 bases, leaving 6 bases of the junction unmatched. CDR1 SQVTM and CDR2 ANQGSEA come from the germline V gene. The CDR3 bases are TGCAGCGGCGACTTAGCGGGAAGCACAGATACGCAGTATTTT. It specifies CSGDLAGSTDTQYF.

This clonotype has just one count. The rearrangement uses TRBV29-1 and TRBJ2-4; TRBD2 matches 8 bases. The DNA matches TRBJ2-5 better at its end, which makes the J call doubtful. Germline CDR1 reads SQVTM; CDR2 reads ANQGSEA. This CDR3 is built from 16 residues. In DNA, the CDR3 is TGCAGCACTAGAAGGGGCAGCGGGGGATTCCAAGAGACCCAGTACTTC. As protein: CSTRRGSGGFQETQYF.

This clonotype was seen many times. The chain carries TRBV28 and TRBJ2-6, with 10 bases fitting TRBD1. Germline V lookup: CDR1 MDHEN, CDR2 SYDVKM. With V trimmed by 5 bases and J by 0 bases, 7 bases remained unmatched. The CDR3 runs 18 residues. Here the CDR3 reads CASSRWDRGISGANVLTF. DNA for the CDR3: TGTGCCAGCAGTCGATGGGACAGGGGAATCTCTGGGGCCAACGTCCTGACTTTC.

In this sample, this clonotype turned up a few times. The chain employs TRBV28 and TRBJ1-1, with a weak D call TRBD1 (5 bases). V was trimmed by 9 bases and J by 10 bases, leaving 12 bases between them. The germline V gene encodes CDR1 MDHEN and CDR2 SYDVKM. The CDR3 length is 10 residues. The DNA for the CDR3 is TGTGCCAGTCTCGGGGCTAGAGCTTTCTTT. The encoded protein is CASLGARAFF.

The sample holds many counts of this clonotype. The chain links TRBV9 to TRBJ2-3, with 8 nucleotides matching TRBD2. The J segment lost 4 bases and the V segment lost 0 bases, leaving 4 bases of the junction unmatched. The CDR3 is 15 amino acids. Per the germline V gene, CDR1 is SGDLS and CDR2 is YYNGEE. CDR3 sequence: CASSVVPREADTQYF. The CDR3 DNA sequence: TGTGCCAGCAGCGTAGTACCGCGGGAGGCAGATACGCAGTATTTT.

This sequence joins TRBV6-2 or TRBV6-3 and TRBJ2-1, with D perhaps matching TRBD2 (6 bases). This CDR3 region has 17 residues. V was pared by 0 bases and J by 6 bases, with 18 bases between. CDR1 is MNHEY and CDR2 is SVGEGT in the germline V gene. The DNA for the CDR3 is TGTGCCAGCAGTTACTCCCCGACTAGGCGTCTATCCAATGAGCAGTTCTTC. It is translated as CASSYSPTRRLSNEQFF.

This clonotype was seen many times. J is TRBJ2-3 and V is TRBV5-1; D tentatively fits TRBD1 or TRBD2 (6 bases each). Germline assignment: CDR1 SGHRS and CDR2 YFSETQ. V was shortened by 3 bases and J by 2 bases, with 10 bases between the two germline ends. The CDR3 runs to 14 residues. In DNA, the CDR3 is TGCGCCAGCAGCTGGAGGGGGGTCACAGATACGCAGTATTTT. It is translated as CASSWRGVTDTQYF.

This clonotype was observed at least ten times. The chain employs TRBV29-1 and TRBJ2-7; 10 bases fit TRBD2. The CDR3 has 15 amino acids. Trimming removed 6 bases from V and 3 bases from J; junction bases left unmatched: 11. From germline, CDR1 is SQVTM and CDR2 ANQGSEA. The CDR3 here is CSVGRAGGINYEQYF. CDR3 coding DNA: TGCAGCGTGGGGAGAGCGGGAGGGATAAACTACGAGCAGTACTTC.

The V gene is TRBV9, the J gene TRBJ2-7, with D perhaps given as TRBD1 or TRBD2 (6 bases each). Looked up from germline, CDR1 is SGDLS and CDR2 is YYNGEE. The CDR3 totals 15 residues. Deletions cut 0 bases from V and 1 base from J, with 11 bases between. This CDR3 reads CASSVAGASSYEQYF. For the CDR3, the DNA is TGTGCCAGCAGCGTAGCGGGGGCATCTTCCTACGAGCAGTACTTC.

This clonotype has at least ten counts. This chain uses TRBV10-3 with TRBJ1-2, with D possibly matching TRBD1 (5 bases). The CDR3 extends over 14 amino acids. Germline assignment: CDR1 ENHRY and CDR2 SYGVKD. V dropped 2 bases and J dropped 4 bases, with 11 bases sitting between them. The CDR3 DNA reads as TGTGCCATCAGTGAGGGGGCGTTGGTCTATGGCTACACCTTC. Translating gives CAISEGALVYGYTF.

The rearrangement links TRBV7-2 to TRBJ2-1; no definite D call. Trimming cost V 6 bases and J 8 bases, with 20 bases left between them. Germline V gene lookup returns CDR1 SGHTA and CDR2 FQGNSA. The CDR3 is 15 residues long. CDR3 DNA: TGTGCCAGCAGTCGCCAGCCATCCTTTGGGGATGAGCAGTTCTTC. Amino acid sequence: CASSRQPSFGDEQFF.